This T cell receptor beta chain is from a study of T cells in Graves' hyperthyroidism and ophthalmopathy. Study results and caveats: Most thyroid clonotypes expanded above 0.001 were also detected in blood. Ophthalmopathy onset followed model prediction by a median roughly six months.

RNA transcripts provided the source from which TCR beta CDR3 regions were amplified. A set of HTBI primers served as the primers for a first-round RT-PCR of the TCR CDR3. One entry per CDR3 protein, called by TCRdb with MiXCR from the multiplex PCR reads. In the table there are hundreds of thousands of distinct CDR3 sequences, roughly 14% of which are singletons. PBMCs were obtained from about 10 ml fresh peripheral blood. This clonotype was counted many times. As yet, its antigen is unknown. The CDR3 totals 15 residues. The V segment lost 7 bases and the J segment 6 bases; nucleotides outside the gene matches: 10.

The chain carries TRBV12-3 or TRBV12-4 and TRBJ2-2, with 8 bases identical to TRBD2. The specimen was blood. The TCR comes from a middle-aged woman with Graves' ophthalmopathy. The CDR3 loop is CASTLKASGPGELFF. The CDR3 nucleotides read TGTGCCAGCACCCTCAAGGCTAGCGGGCCCGGGGAGCTGTTTTTT.